The entry that follows covers one TCR beta chain sequence. The same CDR3 is also encoded by other DNA sequences in this sample. In the original processing: How many nucleated cells were present was estimated from reference gene primer amplification. Libraries were prepared by immunoSEQ multiplex PCR; TCRdb keeps only in-frame clonotypes and omits some of them. V and J calls and clone size are given by that table; D and trimming were obtained from the DNA. The sample lists 200,000 to 300,000 clones, over 80% occurring once. The data are from a study of blood T cell repertoires in COVID-19. At the level of the study: Nucleic acid was either cDNA or gDNA, and it came from T cells, B-cell-depleted T cells, or PBMCs.

This sequence originates from a woman in her thirties or forties with acute or convalescent COVID-19. Sequencing was performed on peripheral blood.

This chain's CDR3 is CSVVGGGTEAFF. In nucleotides, the CDR3 is TGCAGCGTTGTGGGGGGGGGCACTGAAGCTTTCTTT. This chain connects TRBV29-1 to TRBJ1-1, with D perhaps matching TRBD1 (5 bases). CDR1 is SQVTM and CDR2 is ANQGSEA in the germline V gene. The CDR3 is 12 amino acids. With 4 bases removed from V and 4 bases from J, the gap between germline ends came to 10 bases.